One and the same sample provided the 30 T cell receptor beta chains below, sequenced in a study of cytomegalovirus exposure and HLA in healthy donors. Researchers ran the PCR with 60 Vbeta and 13 Jbeta primers. Profiled with immunoSEQ multiplex PCR; TCRdb holds only in-frame clones, not every one. The table has some 120,000 clones, 79% seen once. Sequenced input: PBMCs. The receptor set was obtained from a man between 18 and 35 years old in good health and CMV-seronegative.

V is TRBV19 and J is TRBJ2-3, with D possibly being TRBD2 (5 bases). Germline CDR1 and CDR2: LNHDA and SQIVND (reference sequence). Trimming removed 8 bases from V and 2 bases from J, with 20 bases in between. The CDR3 spans 16 residues. DNA for the CDR3: TGTGCCAGTCAAAAAGGTCGGAGGCCGCCCACAGATACGCAGTATTTT. It translates to CASQKGRRPPTDTQYF. The full variable domain, completed using reference TRBV19 and TRBJ2-3, is DGGITQSPKYLFRKEGQNVTLSCEQNLNHDAMYWYRQDPGQGLRLIYYSQIVNDFQKGDIAEGYSVSREKKESFPLTVTSAQKNPTAFYLCASQKGRRPPTDTQYFGPGTRLTVL.

CDR3 sequence: CSVVRLAADEQFF. The CDR3, as DNA: TGCAGCGTTGTCCGGCTAGCGGCCGATGAGCAGTTCTTC. The chain recombines TRBV29-1 with TRBJ2-1; 7 nucleotides line up with TRBD2. Trimming at V came to 4 bases and at J to 8 bases, leaving 8 bases not matched to a gene. In germline, CDR1 is SQVTM, CDR2 ANQGSEA. The CDR3 consists of 13 residues.

The chain is built from TRBV7-2 and TRBJ2-1; tentatively, D is TRBD2 (5 bases). The germline V gene encodes CDR1 SGHTA and CDR2 FQGNSA. Trimming removed 2 bases at V and 15 bases at J, with 17 bases between. This CDR3 spans 13 amino acids. Written as DNA, the CDR3 is TGTGCCAGCAGCTTAAATCTAGAGGGAAGGGTGTTCTTC. It translates to CASSLNLEGRVFF. The whole variable domain, remainder taken from reference TRBV7-2 and TRBJ2-1, is GAGVSQSPSNKVTEKGKDVELRCDPISGHTALYWYRQSLGQGLEFLIYFQGNSAPDKSGLPSDRFSAERTGGSVSTLTIQRTQQEDSAVYLCASSLNLEGRVFFGPGTRLTVL.

The CDR3 sequence: CASSWQGASTNEKLFF. In nucleotides, the CDR3 is TGTGCCAGCAGCTGGCAGGGGGCCTCCACTAATGAAAAACTGTTTTTT. The rearrangement links TRBV5-6 to TRBJ1-4; TRBD1 aligns across 8 bases. V dropped 3 bases and J dropped 2; count of bases not matched to a gene: 6. The germline gives CDR1 SGHDT, CDR2 YYEEEE. CDR3 length: 16 amino acids.

The chain joins TRBV4-2 to TRBJ2-1; 7 nucleotides match TRBD1. Looked up from germline, CDR1 is LGHNA and CDR2 is YNFKEQ. This CDR3 comprises 15 residues. V trimming: 0 bases; J trimming: 4 bases; junction bases outside the gene matches: 3. CDR3 sequence (DNA): TGTGCCAGCAGCCAAGATTCGGGACAGTACAATGAGCAGTTCTTC. Protein sequence: CASSQDSGQYNEQFF.

This sequence joins TRBV30 and TRBJ1-2; 7 bases map to TRBD1. CDR1 is GTSNPN and CDR2 is SVGIG in the germline V gene (reference sequence). This CDR3 contains 14 residues. The J segment lost 3 bases and the V segment lost 3 bases, leaving 7 bases of the junction unmatched. CDR3 coding DNA: TGTGCCTGGAGGGAGACAGGGCGAGACTATGGCTACACCTTC. Encoded protein: CAWRETGRDYGYTF.

This sequence joins TRBV6-6 and TRBJ2-5; 8 bases are a match to TRBD1. Germline assignment: CDR1 MNHNY and CDR2 SVGAGI (reference sequence). The junction had 1 base not matched to a gene; V was cut back by 2 bases and J by 2 bases. CDR3 length equals 14 residues. CDR3 in DNA: TGTGCCAGCAGTTACCGGACAGGGCAAGAGACCCAGTACTTC. Its protein product is CASSYRTGQETQYF.

This chain joins TRBV5-1 and TRBJ2-7; D may be TRBD1 (5 bases). The CDR3 contains 15 residues. Trimming took 1 base from V and 4 from J, leaving 15 bases between them. Germline V lookup: CDR1 SGHRS, CDR2 YFSETQ. Here the CDR3 DNA reads TGCGCCAGCAGCTTGTTTCCGGCAGGGCCGTACGAGCAGTACTTC. Translating gives CASSLFPAGPYEQYF.

The rearrangement uses TRBV29-1 and TRBJ2-7, with 9 bases matching TRBD2. Germline V lookup: CDR1 SQVTM, CDR2 ANQGSEA. J lost 4 bases, V lost 6 bases, and 10 bases had no gene match. The length of the CDR3 is 14 residues. The CDR3 DNA follows: TGCAGCGTCGCCAGCGGGAGGACTCTGTACGAGCAGTACTTC. Residues: CSVASGRTLYEQYF.

The gene calls are TRBV13 and TRBJ2-7, with D tentatively TRBD2 (6 bases). Trimming shortened V by 0 bases and J by 2 bases, and 8 bases separated the two germline ends. CDR3 length: 14 amino acids. CDR1 PRHDT and CDR2 FYEKMQ come from the germline V gene (reference sequence). CDR3 in DNA: TGTGCCAGCAGCTTAGGCGGGAGCCCCTACGAGCAGTACTTC. Its translation is CASSLGGSPYEQYF.

The V call is TRBV14, the J call TRBJ2-1, with a possible D match to TRBD1 (5 bases). V was clipped by 1 base and J by 7 bases, with 17 bases between them. CDR1 is SGHDN and CDR2 is FVKESK in the germline V gene. The length of the CDR3 is 16 residues. CDR3 in DNA: TGTGCCAGCAGCCAAGTGTGGGGCATACGTGTGAATGAGCAGTTCTTC. Its translation: CASSQVWGIRVNEQFF.

J is TRBJ2-3 and V is TRBV19; possible D gene TRBD1, 5 bases. The CDR3 has 14 residues. The V and J ends lost 1 base and 3 bases respectively, with 8 bases between them. From germline, CDR1 is LNHDA and CDR2 SQIVND (reference sequence). CDR3 in amino acids: CASSIVSGTDTQYF. The CDR3 DNA reads TGTGCCAGTAGTATAGTTTCAGGGACAGATACGCAGTATTTT. Looking up the rest from reference TRBV19 and TRBJ2-3 gives the full variable domain: DGGITQSPKYLFRKEGQNVTLSCEQNLNHDAMYWYRQDPGQGLRLIYYSQIVNDFQKGDIAEGYSVSREKKESFPLTVTSAQKNPTAFYLCASSIVSGTDTQYFGPGTRLTVL.

The rearrangement uses TRBV20-1 and TRBJ1-1; TRBD1 is a possible D gene (5 bases). This CDR3 region has 11 residues. Deletions cut 0 bases from V and 9 bases from J, with 8 bases between. CDR1 and CDR2 (germline): DFQATT, SNEGSKA (reference sequence). The CDR3 DNA reads as TGCAGTGCTAGAGATTACAGGCAAGCTTTCTTT. As protein: CSARDYRQAFF.

V gene TRBV11-3 combines with J gene TRBJ1-1, with D possibly TRBD1 on 6 matching bases. Germline V lookup: CDR1 SGHNT, CDR2 YENEEA. The CDR3 extends over 14 amino acids. V lost 2 bases and J 6 bases, leaving 13 bases between the germline ends. CDR3 sequence: CASSLTGGHAEAFF. CDR3 nucleotide sequence: TGTGCCAGCAGCTTAACCGGGGGGCATGCTGAAGCTTTCTTT. Based on the CDR3 plus reference TRBV11-3 and TRBJ1-1, the full variable domain is EAGVVQSPRYKIIEKKQPVAFWCNPISGHNTLYWYLQNLGQGPELLIRYENEEAVDDSQLPKDRFSAERLKGVDSTLKIQPAELGDSAVYLCASSLTGGHAEAFFGQGTRLTVV.

The J gene is TRBJ2-5, the V gene TRBV5-1; TRBD2 matches at 9 bases. The better agreement between TRBJ2-7 and the DNA end casts doubt on the J call. CDR3 length: 14 amino acids. The germline CDR1 and CDR2 sequences are SGHRS and YFSETQ. The CDR3 here is CASSPSGEPYEQYF. CDR3 coding DNA: TGCGCCAGCAGCCCTAGCGGGGAGCCCTACGAGCAGTACTTC.

The chain recombines TRBV2 with TRBJ1-5; D unresolved. CDR3 length equals 17 residues. Trimming shortened V by 8 bases and J by 6 bases, and 26 bases separated the two germline ends. Per germline, CDR1 SNHLY and CDR2 FYNNEI. CDR3 residues: CASSKTFMSRRFQPQHF. DNA of the CDR3: TGTGCCAGCTCCAAGACATTTATGTCCAGGCGCTTTCAGCCCCAGCATTTT. The full variable domain, rest sourced from reference TRBV2 and TRBJ1-5, is EPEVTQTPSHQVTQMGQEVILRCVPISNHLYFYWYRQILGQKVEFLVSFYNNEISEKSEIFDDQFSVERPDGSNFTLKIRSTKLEDSAMYFCASSKTFMSRRFQPQHFGDGTRLSIL.

The chain carries TRBV7-2 and TRBJ2-1, with a tentative D call TRBD1 (6 bases). Germline V lookup: CDR1 SGHTA, CDR2 FQGNSA. The CDR3 spans 13 residues. Trimming took 5 bases from V and 7 from J, leaving 12 bases between them. The DNA of the CDR3 is TGTGCCAGCAGCACAGGGATAGAGAATGAGCAGTTCTTC. Translated: CASSTGIENEQFF.

The chain has TRBV6-5 and TRBJ2-7, with 8 bases lining up with TRBD2. This CDR3 is 15 amino acids long. After removal of 0 bases from V and 6 bases from J, the junction contained 7 bases not matched to a gene. Germline V lookup: CDR1 MNHEY, CDR2 SVGAGI. The CDR3 coding sequence is TGTGCCAGCAGTTACTCCGGACTAGCCTTCCTCGAGCAGTACTTC. This sequence encodes CASSYSGLAFLEQYF.

For this clone: As the CDR3 is not closed by the conserved phenylalanine or tryptophan, this likely results from a read error. The DNA is left out, because the CDR3 cannot be placed on it with certainty; the CDR3 is given as TCRdb lists it. This chain links TRBV30 with TRBJ2-7; TRBD2 is the table's D call and was not checked against the DNA. Germline values: CDR1 GTSNPN, CDR2 SVGIG (reference sequence). The CDR3 spans 13 residues, counting both ends. The CDR3 loop is CAWSVRTSGRVEG.

This clone is a singleton in its sample. J is TRBJ2-3 and V is TRBV6-4, with 10 positions matching TRBD2. CDR3 size: 16 residues. Germline assignment: CDR1 MRHNA and CDR2 SNTAGT. The trim removed 0 bases at V and 8 bases at J, leaving 8 bases unmatched. The CDR3: CASSDSPVLAGVTQYF. The CDR3 DNA reads as TGTGCCAGCAGTGACTCCCCCGTGCTAGCGGGAGTTACGCAGTATTTT.

This chain joins TRBV7-6 and TRBJ2-7; 10 nucleotides match TRBD1. CDR1 and CDR2 (germline): SGHVS, FNYEAQ. After removal of 4 bases from V and 6 bases from J, the junction contained 9 bases not matched to a gene. CDR3 length: 15 residues. For the CDR3, the DNA is TGTGCCAGCAGCTCCCTCCCGGGACAGGGGAGCGAGCAGTACGTC. Residues: CASSSLPGQGSEQYV.

This clone was counted only a few times. The V and J genes are TRBV29-1 and TRBJ1-1; D gene ambiguous. The CDR3 length is 13 residues. V was shortened by 4 bases and J by 0 bases, with 9 bases between the two germline ends. Germline CDR1 reads SQVTM; CDR2 reads ANQGSEA. The CDR3 here is CSVVVGVNTEAFF. CDR3 DNA: TGCAGCGTTGTAGTGGGCGTGAACACTGAAGCTTTCTTT. Together with reference TRBV29-1 and TRBJ1-1, the CDR3 gives the full variable domain: SAVISQKPSRDICQRGTSLTIQCQVDSQVTMMFWYRQQPGQSLTLIATANQGSEATYESGFVIDKFPISRPNLTFSTLTVSNMSPEDSSIYLCSVVVGVNTEAFFGQGTRLTVV.

V is TRBV9 and J is TRBJ2-1; maybe TRBD2 (5 bases). V was trimmed by 0 bases and J by 5 bases, leaving 15 bases between them. Per the germline V gene, CDR1 is SGDLS and CDR2 is YYNGEE. CDR3 length: 16 residues. CDR3 DNA sequence: TGTGCCAGCAGCGTAGGGCTGCGGGCGACAAACAATGAGCAGTTCTTC. Amino acid sequence: CASSVGLRATNNEQFF. The entire variable domain, with the rest obtained from reference TRBV9 and TRBJ2-1, is as follows: DSGVTQTPKHLITATGQRVTLRCSPRSGDLSVYWYQQSLDQGLQFLIQYYNGEERAKGNILERFSAQQFPDLHSELNLSSLELGDSALYFCASSVGLRATNNEQFFGPGTRLTVL.

This sequence joins TRBV15 and TRBJ2-5; a weak D match, TRBD1 (6 bases). The V end was cut by 1 base, the J end by 5 bases, with 11 bases between. Looked up from germline, CDR1 is LNHNV and CDR2 is YYDKDF (reference sequence). The CDR3 consists of 14 residues. In DNA, the CDR3 is TGTGCCACCAGCAGAGTTGGGGGCTGGGAGACCCAGTACTTC. Its translation is CATSRVGGWETQYF.

The V call is TRBV7-6, the J call TRBJ2-1, with 9 bases matching TRBD2. This CDR3 has 18 residues. Looked up from germline, CDR1 is SGHVS and CDR2 is FNYEAQ. V lost 4 bases to trimming and J lost 5 bases; unmatched junction nucleotides: 15. DNA of the CDR3: TGTGCCAGCAGCTCCCCGCCAGCGGGAGGCCTCCCAAACAATGAGCAGTTCTTC. Protein: CASSSPPAGGLPNNEQFF.

V usage is TRBV6-5 and J usage is TRBJ1-1; weak D call: TRBD1 (6 bases). The CDR3 runs to 12 residues. CDR1 is MNHEY, CDR2 SVGAGI, per germline. V lost 11 bases and J lost 4, with 14 bases in between. The CDR3 protein is CASTRGGTEAFF. The CDR3 bases are TGTGCCTCAACAAGGGGGGGCACTGAAGCTTTCTTT.

The chain is built from TRBV6-1 and TRBJ2-3; D may be TRBD2 (5 bases). This CDR3 has 12 residues. Per germline, CDR1 MNHNS and CDR2 SASEGT. Deletions cut 4 bases from V and 4 bases from J, with 6 bases between. In nucleotides, the CDR3 is TGTGCCAGCAGTGCTAGCCCAGATACGCAGTATTTT. Its protein product is CASSASPDTQYF.

The V call is TRBV5-4, the J call TRBJ2-5; 7 nucleotides align to TRBD2. TRBJ2-7 matches the DNA end more closely, so the J call is doubtful. CDR3 size: 14 residues. CDR1 is SGHNT and CDR2 is YYREEE in the germline V gene (reference sequence). The CDR3 DNA reads TGTGCCAGCAGCTCCGAGCGGGGTATCTACGAGCAGTACTTC. Translation gives CASSSERGIYEQYF.

V gene TRBV6-5 combines with J gene TRBJ1-2; D may be TRBD1 (5 bases). CDR1 and CDR2 (germline): MNHEY, SVGAGI. This CDR3 spans 12 amino acids. Trimming removed 6 bases from V and 6 bases from J, with 11 bases in between. CDR3 sequence (DNA): TGTGCCAGCAGACAGGAAACTCATGGCTACACCTTC. Its protein product is CASRQETHGYTF.

The chain has TRBV28 and TRBJ1-2; 12 bases fit TRBD1. CDR1 and CDR2 from the germline V gene are MDHEN and SYDVKM. V trimming: 3 bases; J trimming: 7 bases; junction bases outside the gene matches: 9. CDR3 length equals 16 residues. DNA of the CDR3: TGTGCCAGCAGTTTTAGGGACAGGGGGCTTTGGTCTGGCTACACCTTC. Translating gives CASSFRDRGLWSGYTF.